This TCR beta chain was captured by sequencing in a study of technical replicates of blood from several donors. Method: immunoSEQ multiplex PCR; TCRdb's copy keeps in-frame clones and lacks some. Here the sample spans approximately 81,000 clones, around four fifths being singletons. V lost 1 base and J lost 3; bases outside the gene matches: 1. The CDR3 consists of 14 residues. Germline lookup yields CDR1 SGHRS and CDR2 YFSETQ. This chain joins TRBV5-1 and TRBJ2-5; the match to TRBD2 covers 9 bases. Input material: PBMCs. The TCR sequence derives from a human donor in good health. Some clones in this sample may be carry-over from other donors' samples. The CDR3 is CASSLPSGKETQYF. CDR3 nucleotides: TGCGCCAGCAGCTTGCCTAGCGGGAAAGAGACCCAGTACTTC.